This TCR beta chain was captured by sequencing in a study of control samples from healthy donors and cancer patients. TCRdb's table, derived via immunoSEQ multiplex PCR, lists solely in-frame clones and lacks some. This table has roughly 120,000 clones, just under 95% appearing once. There are 14 residues in the CDR3. The V gene's germline CDR1 is MRHNA and CDR2 SNTAGT. V lost 7 bases and J 8 bases, leaving 20 bases between the germline ends. The chain links TRBV6-4 to TRBJ1-2; no firm D call. Sequencing was done on a sample of blood. The source of this sequence is a man aged 30-40 years in good health. The CDR3 DNA reads as TGTGCCAGCAAGGGAAGTACAGCAACCTTGGGCTACACCTTC. It is translated as CASKGSTATLGYTF.